This T cell receptor (beta chain) was profiled in a study of shared clonotypes between healthy human individuals. Regarding the study as a whole: Incompleteness in sorted-subset sequencing, despite large depth, was shown by rarefaction.

Clones were sequenced by immunoSEQ multiplex PCR, and TCRdb holds only the in-frame ones, with some missing. The sample shows approximately 1.5 million clones, 95% to 99% of them seen only once. V was pared by 1 base and J by 2 bases, with 7 bases between. The CDR3 length is 14 residues. The germline CDR1 and CDR2 sequences are SGHNT and YYREEE (reference sequence). With regard to this clone: Its matching antigen is unknown.

Donors comprised healthy HIV-negative adults lacking recent acute infections or vaccinations. Sequencing used naive CD4+ T cells sorted from blood. Subset reported: CD45RA+ positively selected. This sequence was found in a man aged 30 to 39 in good health. V usage is TRBV5-4 and J usage is TRBJ2-4; D unresolved. In DNA, the CDR3 is TGTGCCAGCAGCTTGTACGGGTCCAAAAACATTCAGTACTTC. Translating it yields CASSLYGSKNIQYF.